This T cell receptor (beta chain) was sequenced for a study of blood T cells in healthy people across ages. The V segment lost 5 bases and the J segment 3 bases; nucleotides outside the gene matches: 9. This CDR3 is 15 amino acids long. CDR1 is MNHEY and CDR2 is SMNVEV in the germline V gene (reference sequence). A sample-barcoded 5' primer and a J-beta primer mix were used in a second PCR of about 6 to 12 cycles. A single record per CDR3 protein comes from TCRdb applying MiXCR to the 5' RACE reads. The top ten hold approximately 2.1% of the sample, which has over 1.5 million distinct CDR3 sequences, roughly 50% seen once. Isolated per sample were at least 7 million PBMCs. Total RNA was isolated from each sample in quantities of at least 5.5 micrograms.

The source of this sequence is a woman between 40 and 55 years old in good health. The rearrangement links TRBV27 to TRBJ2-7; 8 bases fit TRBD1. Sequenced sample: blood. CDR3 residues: CASSPRRTGLYEQYF. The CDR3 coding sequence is TGTGCCAGCAGTCCCCGTCGGACAGGGCTCTACGAGCAGTACTTC.